One and the same sample provided the 25 T cell receptor beta chains below, sequenced in a study of cytomegalovirus exposure and HLA in healthy donors. 60 Vbeta and 13 Jbeta primers were used in PCR. Generated by immunoSEQ multiplex PCR, the TCRdb table keeps only in-frame clones and is missing some. Here the sample spans over 150,000 clones, over 70% being singletons. The sample taken for sequencing was PBMCs. The receptors were sampled from a woman in her twenties or thirties in good health and CMV-seropositive.

This chain connects TRBV6-6 to TRBJ1-5; 7 bases line up with TRBD1. The CDR3 contains 13 residues. Trimming cost V 4 bases and J 7 bases; bases outside gene matches: 4. Germline lookup yields CDR1 MNHNY and CDR2 SVGAGI (reference sequence). The CDR3 nucleotides read TGTGCCAGCAGTTCGACAGGGCTGCAGCCCCAGCATTTT. As protein: CASSSTGLQPQHF.

This clone has only a few counts. J is TRBJ2-3 and V is TRBV9; D gene unclear. Deletions cut 3 bases from V and 5 bases from J, with 10 bases between. CDR3 length: 13 amino acids. Looked up from germline, CDR1 is SGDLS and CDR2 is YYNGEE. Here the CDR3 DNA reads TGTGCCAGCAGCGCCTATCCGGGAGATACGCAGTATTTT. Amino acid sequence: CASSAYPGDTQYF.

The genes are TRBV2 and TRBJ2-3, with TRBD1 matching over 8 bases. Germline V gene data show CDR1 as SNHLY and CDR2 as FYNNEI. This CDR3 is 15 amino acids long. V lost 6 bases, J lost 0 bases, and 5 bases stayed unmatched. As DNA, the CDR3 is TGTGCCAGCAGAGGACAGGGTTTAAGCACAGATACGCAGTATTTT. Translation gives CASRGQGLSTDTQYF.

The chain joins TRBV6-5 to TRBJ2-7, with 7 bases lining up with TRBD1. From germline, CDR1 is MNHEY and CDR2 SVGAGI. CDR3 length equals 12 residues. Trimming cost V 8 bases and J 1 base; bases outside gene matches: 2. CDR3 nucleotide sequence: TGTGCCAGCCTGGGACAGTCCTACGAGCAGTACTTC. Its translation is CASLGQSYEQYF.

This chain connects TRBV27 to TRBJ1-2, with TRBD1 matching 7 bases. The CDR3 covers 14 residues. V lost 0 bases to trimming and J lost 5 bases; unmatched junction nucleotides: 3. CDR1 is MNHEY and CDR2 is SMNVEV in the germline V gene (reference sequence). The CDR3 DNA follows: TGTGCCAGCAGTTTATCTGACAGGGTATATGGCTACACCTTC. Its protein is CASSLSDRVYGYTF.

V is TRBV5-5 and J is TRBJ2-5; 9 bases line up with TRBD1. The CDR3 has 16 amino acids. CDR1 is SGHKS and CDR2 is YYEKEE in the germline V gene (reference sequence). After removal of 4 bases from V and 4 bases from J, the junction contained 11 bases not matched to a gene. CDR3 loop: CASSPADRGWGETQYF. CDR3 nucleotides: TGTGCCAGCAGCCCAGCAGACAGGGGGTGGGGAGAGACCCAGTACTTC.

The chain has TRBV5-1 and TRBJ1-3; the D gene is possibly TRBD1 (6 bases). The V end lost 3 bases, the J end lost 11 bases, and 12 bases lay between the germline ends. Per germline, CDR1 SGHRS and CDR2 YFSETQ. The CDR3 has 12 residues. Here the CDR3 reads CASSSTGTAIYF. The CDR3 DNA sequence: TGCGCCAGCAGCTCCACAGGGACGGCCATATATTTT.

The chain recombines TRBV28 with TRBJ2-6; D unclear. The CDR3 has 17 amino acids. V was clipped by 6 bases and J by 1 base, with 16 bases between them. Germline V gene lookup returns CDR1 MDHEN and CDR2 SYDVKM. The chain's CDR3 is CASSETGRLSGANVLTF. CDR3 in DNA: TGTGCCAGCAGCGAAACCGGCAGGCTATCTGGGGCCAACGTCCTGACTTTC.

This chain connects TRBV5-1 to TRBJ2-2, with 7 bases identical to TRBD1. The CDR3 runs to 16 residues. Germline V gene sequence: CDR1 SGHRS, CDR2 YFSETQ. Germline trimming cut 2 bases from V and 2 bases from J; bases unmatched to any gene: 6. The CDR3 sequence: CASSFFRTGNTGELFF. CDR3 DNA: TGCGCCAGCAGCTTTTTCAGGACAGGTAACACCGGGGAGCTGTTTTTT.

A remark on this clone: The same CDR3 is also encoded by other DNA sequences in this sample. V is TRBV18 and J is TRBJ1-2; no reliable D call. The CDR3 sequence is 13 residues long. V was shortened by 3 bases and J by 2 bases, with 7 bases between the two germline ends. Germline V gene data show CDR1 as KGHSH and CDR2 as LQKENI. CDR3 nucleotides: TGTGCCAGCTCACCTACGGAGAACTATGGCTACACCTTC. Translated: CASSPTENYGYTF.

The V and J genes are TRBV28 and TRBJ2-1; 8 bases are shared with TRBD2. This CDR3 contains 12 residues. Losses at the gene ends were 4 bases for V and 16 bases for J; bases not matched to a gene: 9. Per germline, CDR1 MDHEN and CDR2 SYDVKM. This CDR3 reads CASSSAGTSQFF. The CDR3 DNA follows: TGTGCCAGCAGTTCGGCCGGGACTAGTCAATTCTTC.

This clone was counted once. V is TRBV5-6 and J is TRBJ1-1; unclear D gene. V was clipped by 0 bases and J by 4 bases, with 16 bases between them. CDR1 is SGHDT, CDR2 YYEEEE, per germline. CDR3 length: 16 amino acids. Here the CDR3 reads CASSLGAEALSTEAFF. As DNA, the CDR3 is TGTGCCAGCAGCTTGGGAGCAGAGGCTCTCAGCACTGAAGCTTTCTTT.

This chain joins TRBV18 and TRBJ2-1; the D gene is possibly TRBD2 (5 bases). CDR1 and CDR2 from the germline V gene are KGHSH and LQKENI. Trimming took off 6 bases at V and 5 bases at J, with 17 bases between the two ends. CDR3 length: 15 amino acids. Here the CDR3 reads CASSTTSSRDNEQFF. The CDR3 DNA is TGTGCCAGCTCCACAACTAGTTCCCGTGACAATGAGCAGTTCTTC.

The gene calls are TRBV2 and TRBJ1-5; 8 nucleotides align to TRBD1. With V trimmed by 6 bases and J by 7 bases, 5 bases remained unmatched. The CDR3 loop spans 13 amino acids. Germline CDR1 reads SNHLY; CDR2 reads FYNNEI. The CDR3 DNA reads as TGTGCCAGCAGCGAGGACAGGGACCAGCCCCAGCATTTT. This translates into CASSEDRDQPQHF.

On this clone: This sample also contains other DNA sequences that code for the same CDR3. The V and J genes are TRBV5-1 and TRBJ1-5; the match to TRBD1 covers 7 bases. The CDR3 totals 14 residues. The V gene's germline CDR1 is SGHRS and CDR2 YFSETQ. V gave up 4 bases and J gave up 2 bases; unmatched junction bases: 3. In DNA, the CDR3 is TGCGCCAGCAGCCGTACAGGGGGCAATCAGCCCCAGCATTTT. It codes for CASSRTGGNQPQHF.

This chain uses TRBV2 with TRBJ1-2; D gene uncertain. The ends were cut back, 1 base at V and 6 bases at J, with 12 bases in the middle. Germline values: CDR1 SNHLY, CDR2 FYNNEI. CDR3 length: 14 amino acids. CDR3 sequence reads: CASSEEGIGNGYTF. CDR3 DNA sequence: TGTGCCAGCAGTGAAGAGGGAATCGGGAATGGCTACACCTTC.

CDR3 region: CASSLLHPGGNQPQHF. In DNA, the CDR3 is TGCGCCAGCAGCCTATTACACCCGGGGGGCAATCAGCCCCAGCATTTT. The chain has TRBV4-1 and TRBJ1-5, with D possibly TRBD1 on 5 matching bases. Germline loops: CDR1 MGHRA, CDR2 YSYEKL. V lost 4 bases, J lost 2 bases, and 15 bases lay in between. This CDR3 contains 16 residues.

J is TRBJ2-3 and V is TRBV11-2; 10 bases fit TRBD2. The CDR3 has 15 amino acids. V lost 4 bases to trimming and J lost 3 bases; unmatched junction nucleotides: 4. CDR1 and CDR2 from the germline V gene are SGHAT and FQNNGV. The chain's CDR3 is CASSSPGLATDTQYF. Written as DNA, the CDR3 is TGTGCCAGCAGCTCTCCGGGACTAGCGACAGATACGCAGTATTTT.

The chain carries TRBV5-6 and TRBJ2-1, with D maybe TRBD1 (6 bases). The CDR3 length is 12 residues. Germline V gives CDR1 SGHDT, CDR2 YYEEEE. V shed 3 bases and J shed 6 bases, with 7 bases lying between them. CDR3 DNA sequence: TGTGCCAGCAGCTGGGGGCCCAATGAGCAGTTCTTC. This encodes CASSWGPNEQFF.

This rearrangement joins TRBV5-1 to TRBJ2-2; D is possibly TRBD2 (7 bases). This CDR3 spans 15 amino acids. The germline V gene has CDR1 SGHRS and CDR2 YFSETQ. Trimming took off 4 bases at V and 4 bases at J, with 14 bases between the two ends. For the CDR3, the DNA is TGCGCCAGCAGCCCAGGGGAGGGGGTCACCGGGGAGCTGTTTTTT. It encodes CASSPGEGVTGELFF.

V gene TRBV6-1 combines with J gene TRBJ1-5, with 10 bases identical to TRBD1. CDR3 length equals 14 residues. V was clipped by 8 bases and J by 6 bases; unmatched bases: 7. Germline V gives CDR1 MNHNS, CDR2 SASEGT. CDR3 nucleotide sequence: TGTGCCAGCTGGGAGACAGGGGGCAGTCAGCCCCAGCATTTT. Amino acids: CASWETGGSQPQHF.

This rearrangement joins TRBV7-2 to TRBJ2-7; 7 bases line up with TRBD2. The J segment lost 4 bases and the V segment lost 3 bases, leaving 6 bases of the junction unmatched. The germline V gene encodes CDR1 SGHTA and CDR2 FQGNSA. CDR3 size: 14 residues. CDR3: CASSLLGEGYEQYF. The CDR3 DNA reads TGTGCCAGCAGCTTGTTGGGGGAGGGTTACGAGCAGTACTTC.

The rearrangement links TRBV7-9 to TRBJ2-7; a possible D gene is TRBD1 (6 bases). Looked up from germline, CDR1 is SEHNR and CDR2 is FQNEAQ (reference sequence). CDR3 size: 14 residues. V lost 8 bases, J lost 3 bases, and 17 bases lay in between. CDR3 in amino acids: CASAPTGTIYEQYF. The CDR3 nucleotides read TGTGCCAGCGCTCCCACAGGGACGATCTACGAGCAGTACTTC.

The J gene is TRBJ2-1, the V gene TRBV4-1; 7 bases align to TRBD1. The J segment lost 5 bases and the V segment lost 6 bases, leaving 13 bases of the junction unmatched. This CDR3 comprises 16 residues. Germline assignment: CDR1 MGHRA and CDR2 YSYEKL. The CDR3 DNA is TGCGCCAGCAGTCAACGAGGTGAGACAGGGCACAATGAGCAGTTCTTC. Residues: CASSQRGETGHNEQFF.

The chain uses TRBV9 and TRBJ2-5; D may be TRBD2 (5 bases). The DNA end favors TRBJ2-7, so the J call may be wrong. The germline gives CDR1 SGDLS, CDR2 YYNGEE. The length of the CDR3 is 14 residues. This CDR3 is CASSATGLPYEQYF. For the CDR3, the DNA is TGTGCCAGCAGCGCGACCGGACTCCCCTACGAGCAGTACTTC.